This entry lists 28 T cell receptor beta chains sequenced from one sample in a study of T-cell memory formation after mild COVID-19. TCRdb re-called the 5' RACE reads with MiXCR, one entry per CDR3 protein. The sample has fewer than 250,000 distinct CDR3 sequences; about 10% are singletons. Sample: PBMCs or a T cell subset sorted from them (not recorded which). The origin of the receptors is a man younger than 35 who had mild COVID-19 (a few samples of this study predate the infection). Cell type and time point are not known.

This clonotype was recorded a few times. The V and J genes are TRBV7-6 and TRBJ2-6; either TRBD1 or TRBD2 may fit D (5 bases each). This CDR3 has 18 residues. The germline V gene has CDR1 SGHVS and CDR2 FNYEAQ. The V gene lost 6 bases and the J gene lost 0 bases, with 18 bases spanning the gap. CDR3 loop: CASSTLRGPLSGANVLTF. The CDR3 region has the DNA TGTGCCAGCAGTACCCTTAGGGGACCGCTCTCTGGGGCCAACGTCCTGACTTTC.

The V call is TRBV4-3, the J call TRBJ2-3; D could derive from TRBD1 or TRBD2 (5 bases each). Germline V lookup: CDR1 LGHNA, CDR2 YSLEER. Trimming removed 0 bases from V and 5 bases from J, with 15 bases in between. The CDR3 totals 16 residues. The chain's CDR3 is CASSQDRFGAQDTQYF. The CDR3 DNA reads as TGCGCCAGCAGCCAAGATAGGTTCGGGGCGCAAGATACGCAGTATTTT.

V is TRBV6-1 and J is TRBJ2-7, with D maybe TRBD2 (5 bases). The CDR3 contains 14 residues. Between the trimmed V and J ends, which lost 1 base and 3 bases, there was a span of 10 bases. CDR1 is MNHNS, CDR2 SASEGT, per germline. CDR3: CASSEGGANYEQYV. CDR3 bases: TGTGCCAGCAGTGAAGGGGGAGCGAACTACGAGCAGTACGTC.

This sequence joins TRBV6-2 or TRBV6-3 and TRBJ2-7; 8 nucleotides match TRBD2. The CDR3 extends over 14 amino acids. CDR1 and CDR2 from the germline V gene are MNHEY and SVGEGT. The ends lost 6 bases at V and 5 bases at J; junction bases unmatched: 9. The DNA of the CDR3 is TGTGCCAGCAGCTCCTCGACCGGGAGGGACGAGCAGTACTTC. Translation gives CASSSSTGRDEQYF.

There are a few counts of this clonotype. The chain recombines TRBV20-1 with TRBJ2-1; D call uncertain. The CDR3 extends over 10 amino acids. Germline CDR1 reads DFQATT; CDR2 reads SNEGSKA (reference sequence). V was shortened by 2 bases and J by 8 bases, with 4 bases between the two germline ends. CDR3 sequence (DNA): TGCAGTGCTAGAAGAGATGAGCAGTTCTTC. Residues: CSARRDEQFF.

This clonotype has only a few counts. J is TRBJ2-3 and V is TRBV19, with TRBD1 matching over 11 bases. The CDR3 consists of 15 residues. After removal of 8 bases from V and 4 bases from J, the junction contained 8 bases not matched to a gene. Germline V gene sequence: CDR1 LNHDA, CDR2 SQIVND (reference sequence). This CDR3 reads CASRSGQGVPDTQYF. The CDR3 DNA reads TGTGCCAGTCGATCGGGACAGGGGGTGCCAGATACGCAGTATTTT. The whole variable domain, remainder taken from reference TRBV19 and TRBJ2-3, is DGGITQSPKYLFRKEGQNVTLSCEQNLNHDAMYWYRQDPGQGLRLIYYSQIVNDFQKGDIAEGYSVSREKKESFPLTVTSAQKNPTAFYLCASRSGQGVPDTQYFGPGTRLTVL.

The chain employs TRBV7-3 and TRBJ1-6, with 11 bases fitting TRBD1. This CDR3 has 17 amino acids. Germline V gives CDR1 SGHTA, CDR2 FQGTGA. V dropped 5 bases and J dropped 8; count of bases not matched to a gene: 11. CDR3 in amino acids: CASSQAGTGGPDSPLHF. Here the CDR3 DNA reads TGTGCCAGCAGCCAAGCCGGGACAGGGGGACCGGATTCACCCCTCCACTTT.

The rearrangement uses TRBV6-5 and TRBJ2-2; possible D gene TRBD2, 5 bases. The V gene's germline CDR1 is MNHEY and CDR2 SVGAGI. V dropped 3 bases and J dropped 6 bases, with 11 bases sitting between them. This CDR3 is 14 amino acids long. CDR3 loop: CASSYGQEAGELFF. The CDR3 DNA reads as TGTGCCAGCAGTTATGGGCAGGAGGCCGGGGAGCTGTTTTTT.

The J gene is TRBJ2-6, the V gene TRBV6-5; D is undetermined. The CDR3 is 15 amino acids. Trimming left V 0 bases short and J 0 bases short, with 3 bases between. Germline V CDR1 and CDR2: MNHEY, SVGAGI. CDR3 DNA: TGTGCCAGCAGTTACTCCGGCTCTGGGGCCAACGTCCTGACTTTC. This translates into CASSYSGSGANVLTF.

This rearrangement joins TRBV7-9 to TRBJ1-5; D not certain. Germline CDR1 is SEHNR and CDR2 is FQNEAQ (reference sequence). Trimming pared 5 bases from V and 3 bases from J, leaving 14 bases between. The CDR3 contains 15 residues. In nucleotides, the CDR3 is TGTGCCAGCAGCCGTGGAGGTGTATACAATCAGCCCCAGCATTTT. Protein sequence: CASSRGGVYNQPQHF.

The J gene is TRBJ2-6, the V gene TRBV5-1; the match to TRBD2 covers 10 bases. After removal of 0 bases from V and 2 bases from J, the junction contained 8 bases not matched to a gene. The CDR3 has 19 amino acids. Germline CDR1 SGHRS, CDR2 YFSETQ. The CDR3 reads CASSLVPAGGQAGANVLTF. CDR3 bases: TGCGCCAGCAGCTTGGTTCCAGCGGGGGGGCAGGCTGGGGCCAACGTCCTGACTTTC.

The V gene is TRBV5-1, the J gene TRBJ2-7; 9 bases match TRBD1. CDR1 is SGHRS and CDR2 is YFSETQ in the germline V gene. J was trimmed by 3 bases and V by 0 bases; bases with no gene match: 4. This CDR3 comprises 15 residues. The chain's CDR3 is CASSLVQGARYEQYF. In nucleotides, the CDR3 is TGCGCCAGCAGCTTGGTACAGGGGGCTCGCTACGAGCAGTACTTC.

In its sample, this clonotype was seen a few times. The chain has TRBV28 and TRBJ2-5; D not resolved. Trimming stripped 4 bases from V and 5 bases from J, with 20 bases between. The CDR3 extends over 16 amino acids. CDR1 is MDHEN, CDR2 SYDVKM, per germline. The CDR3 region is CASSSPPGVLVETQYF. CDR3 DNA sequence: TGTGCCAGCAGTTCCCCCCCCGGCGTGTTGGTGGAGACCCAGTACTTC.

The chain combines TRBV18 with TRBJ1-3, with D perhaps matching TRBD1 (6 bases). The CDR3 runs to 15 residues. V was clipped by 4 bases and J by 4 bases, with 14 bases between them. Germline V CDR1 and CDR2: KGHSH, LQKENI. The CDR3 loop reads CASSRQGHEGNTIYF. The CDR3 DNA sequence: TGTGCCAGCTCACGGCAGGGGCACGAAGGAAACACCATATATTTT.

This clonotype was found many times. This chain joins TRBV3-1 and TRBJ1-1; D remains unclear. Germline values: CDR1 LGHDT, CDR2 YNNKEL (reference sequence). V was shortened by 0 bases and J by 1 base, with 9 bases between the two germline ends. The CDR3 sequence is 15 residues long. The CDR3 coding sequence is TGTGCCAGCAGCCAAGACCGTCGGAGGAACACTGAAGCTTTCTTT. This encodes CASSQDRRRNTEAFF.

J is TRBJ1-6 and V is TRBV6-6; D may be TRBD1 (6 bases). The V and J ends lost 5 bases and 10 bases respectively, with 12 bases between them. The CDR3 totals 13 residues. Germline V lookup: CDR1 MNHNY, CDR2 SVGAGI (reference sequence). The CDR3 nucleotides are TGTGCCAGCAGTACGACAGGTATCTCACCCCTCCACTTT. As protein: CASSTTGISPLHF.

CDR3 nucleotide sequence: TGCGCCAGCAGCCCGAGCTCGAGTGACACTGAAGCTTTCTTT. Its protein product is CASSPSSSDTEAFF. This chain uses TRBV5-1 with TRBJ1-1; D is unclear. This CDR3 has 14 amino acids. V lost 4 bases and J lost 3, with 13 bases in between. The germline V gene has CDR1 SGHRS and CDR2 YFSETQ.

The chain joins TRBV7-2 to TRBJ1-6; D remains ambiguous. The V end was cut by 4 bases, the J end by 7 bases, with 8 bases between. Germline values: CDR1 SGHTA, CDR2 FQGNSA. The CDR3 runs 13 residues. CDR3 sequence (DNA): TGTGCCAGCAGCTATGCCATAAATTCACCCCTCCACTTT. This sequence encodes CASSYAINSPLHF. Based on the CDR3 plus reference TRBV7-2 and TRBJ1-6, the full variable domain is GAGVSQSPSNKVTEKGKDVELRCDPISGHTALYWYRQSLGQGLEFLIYFQGNSAPDKSGLPSDRFSAERTGGSVSTLTIQRTQQEDSAVYLCASSYAINSPLHFGNGTRLTVT.

The chain is built from TRBV9 and TRBJ1-5; no reliable D call. The germline CDR1 and CDR2 sequences are SGDLS and YYNGEE. Trimming pared 2 bases from V and 0 bases from J, leaving 9 bases between. The CDR3 spans 15 residues. CDR3 residues: CASSVGPNSNQPQHF. CDR3 coding DNA: TGTGCCAGCAGCGTCGGTCCGAATAGCAATCAGCCCCAGCATTTT.

This clonotype has a handful of counts. The V and J genes are TRBV24-1 and TRBJ2-1; D might be TRBD2 (5 bases). The germline gives CDR1 KGHDR, CDR2 SFDVKD. The CDR3 is 13 residues long. V was clipped by 6 bases and J by 5 bases, with 10 bases between them. In nucleotides, the CDR3 is TGTGCCACCAGTCGAATCGGGGACAATGAGCAGTTCTTC. Translation: CATSRIGDNEQFF.

This clonotype was counted a few times. The V and J genes are TRBV15 and TRBJ1-3; D call uncertain. The V gene's germline CDR1 is LNHNV and CDR2 YYDKDF (reference sequence). CDR3 length: 16 residues. The V and J ends lost 0 bases and 0 bases respectively, with 9 bases between them. In nucleotides, the CDR3 is TGTGCCACCAGCAGAGATCCCCATAGCTCTGGAAACACCATATATTTT. It translates to CATSRDPHSSGNTIYF.

The V gene is TRBV27, the J gene TRBJ1-1; D gene ambiguous. In germline, CDR1 is MNHEY, CDR2 SMNVEV (reference sequence). V was cut by 0 bases and J by 1 base, with 9 bases left in between. This CDR3 is built from 15 residues. Here the CDR3 DNA reads TGTGCCAGCAGTTTATCGCCAGCGGCGAACACTGAAGCTTTCTTT. Translation: CASSLSPAANTEAFF.

This chain links TRBV30 with TRBJ1-1; 7 positions agree with TRBD1. Trimming at V came to 5 bases and at J to 3 bases, leaving 12 bases not matched to a gene. Germline-derived CDR1 and CDR2 are GTSNPN and SVGIG (reference sequence). This CDR3 spans 15 amino acids. For the CDR3, the DNA is TGTGCCTGGGGGGGGAGACAGGGCACCCACACTGAAGCTTTCTTT. It codes for CAWGGRQGTHTEAFF.

The chain links TRBV6-2 or TRBV6-3 to TRBJ2-3; D remains ambiguous. Germline lookup yields CDR1 MNHEY and CDR2 SVGEGT. V shed 8 bases and J shed 2 bases, with 11 bases lying between them. The CDR3 is 13 amino acids. The CDR3 is CASARDHTDTQYF. The CDR3 DNA follows: TGTGCCAGCGCTAGAGACCACACAGATACGCAGTATTTT.

This clonotype showed up many times. The V gene is TRBV7-9, the J gene TRBJ2-1; perhaps TRBD1 as D (6 bases). The CDR3 is made up of 16 amino acids. Trimming removed 6 bases from V and 1 base from J, with 16 bases in between. Germline V gives CDR1 SEHNR, CDR2 FQNEAQ (reference sequence). CDR3 sequence reads: CASRANPGVSYNEQFF. CDR3 DNA sequence: TGTGCCAGCAGAGCCAACCCAGGGGTTTCCTACAATGAGCAGTTCTTC.

This clonotype was seen at least ten times. The genes are TRBV7-3 and TRBJ2-2; no reliable D call. Germline V gives CDR1 SGHTA, CDR2 FQGTGA. The length of the CDR3 is 13 residues. Trimming removed 5 bases from V and 0 bases from J, with 4 bases in between. CDR3 residues: CASSVANTGELFF. CDR3 bases: TGTGCCAGCAGCGTGGCGAACACCGGGGAGCTGTTTTTT.

This chain joins TRBV5-1 and TRBJ2-5; D may be TRBD1 or TRBD2 (6 bases each). The V end lost 1 base, the J end lost 1 base, and 14 bases lay between the germline ends. There are 16 residues in the CDR3. Germline V gene sequence: CDR1 SGHRS, CDR2 YFSETQ. CDR3 nucleotide sequence: TGCGCCAGCAGCTTGTTGTCCGGGGGCCCCCAAGAGACCCAGTACTTC. Amino acids: CASSLLSGGPQETQYF.

The J gene is TRBJ2-1, the V gene TRBV7-8; D possibly corresponds to TRBD2 (5 bases). In germline, CDR1 is SGHVS, CDR2 FQNEAQ. The V and J ends lost 1 base and 6 bases respectively, with 10 bases between them. The CDR3 is 14 residues long. The CDR3 sequence is CASSLGTPPNEQFF. CDR3 in DNA: TGTGCCAGCAGCTTAGGGACTCCGCCCAATGAGCAGTTCTTC.